One sample yielded the 18 T cell receptor beta chains listed below, sequenced in a study of ipilimumab plus nivolumab after autologous stem cell transplantation. Profiling relied on immunoSEQ multiplex PCR, and the TCRdb table lists in-frame clones only, not all of them. The data show fewer than 20,000 clones, roughly 70% seen once. This specimen was PBMCs, taken in a trial of ipilimumab plus nivolumab as post-transplant consolidation. These TCRs come from a male donor with diffuse large B-cell lymphoma.

CDR3 protein: CASSKGTANTEAFF. The CDR3 bases are TGTGCCAGCTCCAAAGGGACGGCCAACACTGAAGCTTTCTTT. The V and J genes are TRBV7-9 and TRBJ1-1; tentative D call: TRBD1 (5 bases). This CDR3 region has 14 residues. V was shortened by 8 bases and J by 2 bases, with 15 bases between the two germline ends. Germline V CDR1 and CDR2: SEHNR, FQNEAQ (reference sequence).

This rearrangement joins TRBV6-5 to TRBJ2-2; 7 nucleotides agree with TRBD1. The length of the CDR3 is 14 residues. V lost 2 bases and J lost 6; bases outside the gene matches: 3. Germline-derived CDR1 and CDR2 are MNHEY and SVGAGI. This CDR3 reads CASSYRTGPGELFF. CDR3 coding DNA: TGTGCCAGCAGTTACCGGACAGGCCCCGGGGAGCTGTTTTTT.

This clone appeared a few times. This chain connects TRBV6-5 to TRBJ2-1; tentatively, D is TRBD2 (6 bases). CDR1 is MNHEY and CDR2 is SVGAGI in the germline V gene. V lost 0 bases and J 3 bases, leaving 12 bases between the germline ends. The CDR3 is 16 amino acids. CDR3 sequence (DNA): TGTGCCAGCAGTTACTCAGGAGGGGCTCTCTACAATGAGCAGTTCTTC. As protein: CASSYSGGALYNEQFF.

The chain links TRBV29-1 to TRBJ1-1, with D tentatively TRBD1 (5 bases). The CDR3 runs to 13 residues. Per germline, CDR1 SQVTM and CDR2 ANQGSEA. The V end lost 6 bases, the J end lost 1 base, and 12 bases lay between the germline ends. CDR3 in DNA: TGCAGCGTCAGGGACCCCGAGAACACTGAAGCTTTCTTT. Protein sequence: CSVRDPENTEAFF. Supplemented by reference TRBV29-1 and TRBJ1-1, the full variable domain reads SAVISQKPSRDICQRGTSLTIQCQVDSQVTMMFWYRQQPGQSLTLIATANQGSEATYESGFVIDKFPISRPNLTFSTLTVSNMSPEDSSIYLCSVRDPENTEAFFGQGTRLTVV.

The table lists this clone with a count of one. The rearrangement uses TRBV6-7 and TRBJ2-7, with TRBD2 as a possible D gene (5 bases). TRBV6-7 is an ORF, and what it does is uncertain. Between the trimmed V and J ends, which lost 8 bases and 0 bases, there was a span of 20 bases. This CDR3 has 16 amino acids. CDR3 DNA sequence: TGTGCCAGCCTATATGAAGAAGGCGGGTCCTCCTACGAGCAGTACTTC. Encoded protein: CASLYEEGGSSYEQYF.

This chain links TRBV6-5 with TRBJ2-5, with TRBD2 matching 10 bases. The CDR3 has 16 residues. J was trimmed by 4 bases and V by 2 bases; bases with no gene match: 7. Germline lookup yields CDR1 MNHEY and CDR2 SVGAGI. The CDR3 region is CASSYHVAGGPETQYF. CDR3 sequence (DNA): TGTGCCAGCAGTTACCACGTAGCGGGGGGCCCAGAGACCCAGTACTTC.

The chain employs TRBV7-2 and TRBJ1-6; 12 nucleotides line up with TRBD1. Germline lookup yields CDR1 SGHTA and CDR2 FQGNSA. This CDR3 has 15 residues. J gave up 10 bases and V 10 bases, and 11 bases lay outside the gene matches. The CDR3 is CATTGTGGAGSPLHF. The CDR3 DNA reads TGTGCCACCACCGGGACAGGGGGCGCCGGGTCACCCCTCCACTTT.

The chain recombines TRBV7-2 with TRBJ2-2; D might be TRBD1 or TRBD2, each matching 5 bases. The CDR3 spans 13 residues. CDR1 SGHTA and CDR2 FQGNSA come from the germline V gene. Trimming removed 7 bases from V and 7 bases from J, with 13 bases in between. The chain's CDR3 is CASIPVGGGELFF. In nucleotides, the CDR3 is TGTGCCAGCATTCCGGTTGGGGGCGGGGAGCTGTTTTTT. The full variable domain, completed using reference TRBV7-2 and TRBJ2-2, is GAGVSQSPSNKVTEKGKDVELRCDPISGHTALYWYRQSLGQGLEFLIYFQGNSAPDKSGLPSDRFSAERTGGSVSTLTIQRTQQEDSAVYLCASIPVGGGELFFGEGSRLTVL.

The chain employs TRBV7-8 and TRBJ2-2; 9 nucleotides align to TRBD1. The CDR3 length is 15 residues. J was trimmed by 6 bases and V by 6 bases; bases with no gene match: 8. Germline V CDR1 and CDR2: SGHVS, FQNEAQ. The CDR3 sequence: CASSPTGGAPGELFF. DNA for the CDR3: TGTGCCAGCAGTCCGACAGGGGGGGCACCCGGGGAGCTGTTTTTT.

The chain uses TRBV11-3 and TRBJ2-7; unclear D gene. Between the trimmed V and J ends, which lost 3 bases and 6 bases, there was a span of 6 bases. Germline V gene sequence: CDR1 SGHNT, CDR2 YENEEA. CDR3 length equals 11 residues. The CDR3 sequence is CASSFWGEQYF. CDR3 DNA: TGTGCCAGCAGCTTTTGGGGCGAGCAGTACTTC.

There are a few counts of this clone. The chain is built from TRBV27 and TRBJ1-1; D unclear. This CDR3 has 14 residues. V was shortened by 3 bases and J by 4 bases, with 12 bases between the two germline ends. Germline V gives CDR1 MNHEY, CDR2 SMNVEV (reference sequence). The CDR3: CASSFGRTPTEAFF. In DNA form, the CDR3 reads TGTGCCAGCAGTTTTGGCAGAACACCCACTGAAGCTTTCTTT.

The rearrangement joins TRBV5-1 to TRBJ2-2; 13 bases line up with TRBD2. CDR3 length equals 18 residues. The V and J ends lost 4 bases and 0 bases, in that order; junction bases with no gene match: 6. CDR1 SGHRS and CDR2 YFSETQ come from the germline V gene. As DNA, the CDR3 is TGCGCCAGCAGCCCCGGCGGACTAGCGGGGGCGAACACCGGGGAGCTGTTTTTT. Protein product: CASSPGGLAGANTGELFF.

This clone showed up just once. The J gene is TRBJ1-5, the V gene TRBV30; no reliable D call. Germline loops: CDR1 GTSNPN, CDR2 SVGIG (reference sequence). This CDR3 region has 15 residues. V was pared by 0 bases and J by 0 bases, with 9 bases between. CDR3 amino acids: CAWSVGGNSNQPQHF. The CDR3, as DNA: TGTGCCTGGAGTGTAGGAGGTAATAGCAATCAGCCCCAGCATTTT. Looking up the rest from reference TRBV30 and TRBJ1-5 gives the full variable domain: SQTIHQWPATLVQPVGSPLSLECTVEGTSNPNLYWYRQAAGRGLQLLFYSVGIGQISSEVPQNLSASRPQDRQFILSSKKLLLSDSGFYLCAWSVGGNSNQPQHFGDGTRLSIL.

The chain is built from TRBV10-3 and TRBJ1-1; 9 bases map to TRBD1. The V gene's germline CDR1 is ENHRY and CDR2 SYGVKD. V lost 6 bases to trimming and J lost 2 bases; unmatched junction nucleotides: 7. The CDR3 covers 15 residues. The CDR3 loop reads CAIRATTGGNTEAFF. The CDR3 nucleotides read TGTGCCATCAGAGCAACGACAGGGGGAAACACTGAAGCTTTCTTT.

The gene calls are TRBV7-2 and TRBJ1-5, with D possibly matching TRBD1 (6 bases). The CDR3 loop spans 15 amino acids. The V and J ends lost 7 bases and 3 bases respectively, with 16 bases between them. Germline-derived CDR1 and CDR2 are SGHTA and FQGNSA. The CDR3 DNA is TGTGCCAGCACCCCGGACAGTAATTTCAATCAGCCCCAGCATTTT. Translating gives CASTPDSNFNQPQHF.

This rearrangement joins TRBV19 to TRBJ2-4, with 7 positions matching TRBD2. The CDR3 sequence is 16 residues long. With 0 bases clipped from V and 7 bases from J, the junction kept 9 bases outside the gene matches. Germline V gene lookup returns CDR1 LNHDA and CDR2 SQIVND (reference sequence). The CDR3 region is CASSIDLSSGMNIQYF. DNA for the CDR3: TGTGCCAGTAGTATAGATCTTTCGAGCGGGATGAACATTCAGTACTTC.

This rearrangement joins TRBV27 to TRBJ2-7, with TRBD1 matching over 7 bases. Unmatched junction bases numbered 8, after V lost 1 base and J lost 2 bases. Germline values: CDR1 MNHEY, CDR2 SMNVEV (reference sequence). The CDR3 has 16 residues. CDR3 loop: CASSLWGQRFAYEQYF. CDR3 DNA sequence: TGTGCCAGCAGTTTATGGGGACAGAGATTTGCCTACGAGCAGTACTTC.

The chain couples TRBV9 to TRBJ2-7; 7 bases map to TRBD2. V was pared by 0 bases and J by 6 bases, with 6 bases of the junction left unmatched. Per germline, CDR1 SGDLS and CDR2 YYNGEE. The CDR3 runs to 14 residues. CDR3 region: CASSVEGLAGEQYF. DNA of the CDR3: TGTGCCAGCAGCGTAGAAGGATTAGCGGGCGAGCAGTACTTC. The full variable domain, completed using reference TRBV9 and TRBJ2-7, is DSGVTQTPKHLITATGQRVTLRCSPRSGDLSVYWYQQSLDQGLQFLIQYYNGEERAKGNILERFSAQQFPDLHSELNLSSLELGDSALYFCASSVEGLAGEQYFGPGTRLTVT.